This T cell receptor beta chain was identified during a study of blood T cell repertoires in COVID-19. Study context: COVID-19 samples from acute and convalescent phases originated in the United States, Italy and Spain. The cDNA or gDNA used as material had been derived from T cells, B-cell-depleted T cells, or PBMCs.

The protocol was immunoSEQ multiplex PCR, while the TCRdb copy is restricted to in-frame clones and leaves out a portion. The table has roughly 120,000 clones, roughly 88% seen once. Losses at the gene ends were 0 bases for V and 5 bases for J; bases not matched to a gene: 14. Germline CDR1 reads LGHDT; CDR2 reads YNNKEL (reference sequence). CDR3 length equals 18 residues. The chain uses TRBV3-1 (or the pseudogene TRBV3-2) and TRBJ2-3, with 7 bases aligning to TRBD2. Material for sequencing was peripheral blood. The receptor was isolated from a human donor in a cohort sampled during active COVID-19. CDR3 residues: CASSQDLWEGAEGDTQYF. CDR3 nucleotides: TGTGCCAGCAGCCAAGATCTGTGGGAGGGTGCCGAGGGAGATACGCAGTATTTT.